Each of the 13 T cell receptor beta chains below was sequenced from the same sample in a study of blood T cells in healthy people across ages. PCR was performed a second time for about 6 to 12 cycles using a sample-barcoded 5' primer and a J-beta primer mix. TCRdb reprocessed the 5' RACE reads with MiXCR, giving one entry per CDR3 protein. The table lists some 320,000 distinct CDR3 sequences, 25% to 30% of them singletons. The material sequenced was blood. These receptor sequences come from a woman in her 70s in good health.

J is TRBJ1-1 and V is TRBV18, with D unclear. Trimming took off 4 bases at V and 0 bases at J, with 15 bases between the two ends. The CDR3 covers 16 residues. Per the germline V gene, CDR1 is KGHSH and CDR2 is LQKENI. The CDR3 DNA is TGTGCCAGCTCACTTACGGTTGGGAACATGAACACTGAAGCTTTCTTT. It encodes CASSLTVGNMNTEAFF.

This clonotype was counted ten times or more. V is TRBV4-1 and J is TRBJ1-4, with a possible D match to TRBD1 (5 bases). Germline V gives CDR1 MGHRA, CDR2 YSYEKL. The CDR3 has 15 amino acids. The ends were cut back, 2 bases at V and 6 bases at J, with 13 bases in the middle. The DNA for the CDR3 is TGCGCCAGCAGCCAACCCCGGGACTGGGATGAAAAACTGTTTTTT. It codes for CASSQPRDWDEKLFF.

The V call is TRBV15, the J call TRBJ2-7, with a tentative D call TRBD1 (6 bases). The CDR3 extends over 15 amino acids. CDR1 is LNHNV and CDR2 is YYDKDF in the germline V gene (reference sequence). The V end was cut by 0 bases, the J end by 4 bases, with 13 bases between. In DNA, the CDR3 is TGTGCCACCAGCAGAGATTTAGGGGGAAATTACGAGCAGTACTTC. Its translation is CATSRDLGGNYEQYF. Filled out from reference TRBV15 and TRBJ2-7, the complete variable domain reads DAMVIQNPRYQVTQFGKPVTLSCSQTLNHNVMYWYQQKSSQAPKLLFHYYDKDFNNEADTPDNFQSRRPNTSFCFLDIRSPGLGDTAMYLCATSRDLGGNYEQYFGPGTRLTVT.

This clonotype was picked up many times. The chain joins TRBV28 to TRBJ2-1; D might be TRBD2 (5 bases). CDR1 is MDHEN, CDR2 SYDVKM, per germline. Trimming cost V 10 bases and J 6 bases, with 16 bases left between them. The CDR3 length is 13 residues. In DNA form, the CDR3 reads TGTGCCACCACAGTCCCTAGCACCAATGAGCAGTTCTTC. Encoded protein: CATTVPSTNEQFF.

This clonotype was counted between two and nine times. The V gene is TRBV4-1, the J gene TRBJ2-5; 13 bases map to TRBD2. The CDR3 spans 17 residues. Germline V gives CDR1 MGHRA, CDR2 YSYEKL. Trimming at V came to 0 bases and at J to 7 bases, leaving 8 bases not matched to a gene. In DNA, the CDR3 is TGCGCCAGCAGCCAAGAAGGGACTAGCGGGAAAGGAGGGACCCAGTACTTC. Translating gives CASSQEGTSGKGGTQYF.

This clonotype appeared many times. In nucleotides, the CDR3 is TGTGCCAGCCAGGGGGGGATAGGCAATCAGCCCCAGCATTTT. It is translated as CASQGGIGNQPQHF. The chain links TRBV7-2 to TRBJ1-5; 7 bases align to TRBD1. V lost 8 bases to trimming and J lost 2 bases; unmatched junction nucleotides: 6. The germline CDR1 and CDR2 sequences are SGHTA and FQGNSA. The CDR3 runs to 14 residues.

V is TRBV11-2 and J is TRBJ2-1, with 8 bases fitting TRBD2. Looked up from germline, CDR1 is SGHAT and CDR2 is FQNNGV. There are 15 residues in the CDR3. J was trimmed by 2 bases and V by 5 bases; bases with no gene match: 5. The CDR3 coding sequence is TGTGCCAGCAGCAGCACTAGCGGAGCCTACAATGAGCAGTTCTTC. It translates to CASSSTSGAYNEQFF.

V gene TRBV12-3 or TRBV12-4 combines with J gene TRBJ2-7; D might be TRBD2 (6 bases). CDR3 length equals 14 residues. The germline V and J ends were trimmed by 5 bases and 0 bases, with 11 bases remaining between them. CDR3 amino acids: CASSLWGLSYEQYF. In DNA form, the CDR3 reads TGTGCCAGCAGTCTGTGGGGACTCTCCTACGAGCAGTACTTC.

This rearrangement joins TRBV29-1 to TRBJ2-5; D is unresolved. The CDR3 sequence is 13 residues long. Trimming shortened V by 4 bases and J by 2 bases, and 11 bases separated the two germline ends. CDR1 SQVTM and CDR2 ANQGSEA come from the germline V gene. This CDR3 is CSVARAVQETQYF. CDR3 nucleotide sequence: TGCAGCGTTGCAAGGGCAGTACAAGAGACCCAGTACTTC.

The rearrangement links TRBV20-1 to TRBJ2-5; 7 nucleotides agree with TRBD2. CDR1 DFQATT and CDR2 SNEGSKA come from the germline V gene (reference sequence). This CDR3 has 12 residues. The CDR3 sequence is CSEIGLGKTQYF. CDR3 DNA sequence: TGCAGCGAAATCGGACTAGGGAAGACCCAGTACTTC.

The DNA for the CDR3 is TGTGCCAGCAGTCTACGACAGGGGGGAGTTGGCTACACCTTC. This gives the protein CASSLRQGGVGYTF. The V and J genes are TRBV2 and TRBJ1-2; TRBD1 aligns across 9 bases. After removal of 5 bases from V and 7 bases from J, the junction contained 8 bases not matched to a gene. The germline gives CDR1 SNHLY, CDR2 FYNNEI. The CDR3 totals 14 residues.

This clonotype was observed once. The chain recombines TRBV5-1 with TRBJ2-3, with D possibly called TRBD1 or TRBD2 (5 bases each). CDR1 is SGHRS and CDR2 is YFSETQ in the germline V gene. V was trimmed by 0 bases and J by 8 bases, leaving 10 bases between them. The CDR3 runs to 13 residues. As DNA, the CDR3 is TGCGCCAGCAGCTTGGATTGGGACGGTACGCAGTATTTT. Amino acids: CASSLDWDGTQYF.

In regard to this clonotype: Because it lacks the conserved phenylalanine or tryptophan at the end, this CDR3 is likely a read error. V and J are TRBV25-1 and TRBJ2-7, with a possible D match to TRBD2 (6 bases). V dropped 5 bases and J dropped 3 bases, with 17 bases sitting between them. In germline, CDR1 is MGHDK, CDR2 SYGVNS. This CDR3 spans 15 amino acids. The CDR3 DNA is TGTGCCAGCAGTACTTGGGGTCCTAGCGTCTACGAGCAGTACCTC. Protein product: CASSTWGPSVYEQYL.